This T cell receptor (beta chain) was recovered during a study of blood T cell repertoires in COVID-19. Study background: Collection of acute and convalescent COVID-19 samples took place in the United States, Italy and Spain. T cells, B-cell-depleted T cells, or PBMCs provided the cDNA or gDNA that served as material.

Only a few counts were recorded for this clone. Here immunoSEQ multiplex PCR was the method, and the copy in TCRdb shows in-frame clones only, minus some. The sample includes a few hundred thousand clones, about four fifths seen only once; the top ten take approximately 3.1%. The CDR3 consists of 14 residues. Germline CDR1 and CDR2: MNHEY and SVGAGI. V lost 2 bases and J 2 bases, leaving 6 bases between the germline ends. The specimen was peripheral blood. The receptor was isolated from a woman aged 18-30 years with acute or convalescent COVID-19. The chain links TRBV6-5 to TRBJ2-2; the D is unclear. The chain's CDR3 is CASSYRPNTGELFF. CDR3 DNA: TGTGCCAGCAGTTACCGTCCCAACACCGGGGAGCTGTTTTTT.